This T cell receptor (beta chain) was found in a study of CD8 T cells in Susac syndrome. Study-level background: When blood was collected, patients with Susac syndrome were therapy-naive, were taking corticosteroids, or were receiving intravenous immunoglobulin alone.

Sequencing of TCR beta drew on CD8+ and CD4+ T cells from blood. Random hexamers primed reverse transcription of 0.5 to 1 ug RNA. TCRdb re-derived calls from the immunoSEQ multiplex PCR reads in MiXCR, one entry per CDR3 protein. The sample yields about 210,000 distinct CDR3 sequences, about 94% seen once. The germline V gene has CDR1 MNHEY and CDR2 SMNVEV (reference sequence). V was clipped by 8 bases and J by 6 bases, with 10 bases between them. This CDR3 comprises 11 residues. This sequence joins TRBV27 and TRBJ1-2, with D unclear. Sequencing input: CD4+ T cells from PBMCs. The origin of this receptor is a human donor with Susac syndrome. The CDR3 here is CASRGPNGYTF. The CDR3 DNA reads TGTGCCAGCCGTGGTCCGAATGGCTACACCTTC.